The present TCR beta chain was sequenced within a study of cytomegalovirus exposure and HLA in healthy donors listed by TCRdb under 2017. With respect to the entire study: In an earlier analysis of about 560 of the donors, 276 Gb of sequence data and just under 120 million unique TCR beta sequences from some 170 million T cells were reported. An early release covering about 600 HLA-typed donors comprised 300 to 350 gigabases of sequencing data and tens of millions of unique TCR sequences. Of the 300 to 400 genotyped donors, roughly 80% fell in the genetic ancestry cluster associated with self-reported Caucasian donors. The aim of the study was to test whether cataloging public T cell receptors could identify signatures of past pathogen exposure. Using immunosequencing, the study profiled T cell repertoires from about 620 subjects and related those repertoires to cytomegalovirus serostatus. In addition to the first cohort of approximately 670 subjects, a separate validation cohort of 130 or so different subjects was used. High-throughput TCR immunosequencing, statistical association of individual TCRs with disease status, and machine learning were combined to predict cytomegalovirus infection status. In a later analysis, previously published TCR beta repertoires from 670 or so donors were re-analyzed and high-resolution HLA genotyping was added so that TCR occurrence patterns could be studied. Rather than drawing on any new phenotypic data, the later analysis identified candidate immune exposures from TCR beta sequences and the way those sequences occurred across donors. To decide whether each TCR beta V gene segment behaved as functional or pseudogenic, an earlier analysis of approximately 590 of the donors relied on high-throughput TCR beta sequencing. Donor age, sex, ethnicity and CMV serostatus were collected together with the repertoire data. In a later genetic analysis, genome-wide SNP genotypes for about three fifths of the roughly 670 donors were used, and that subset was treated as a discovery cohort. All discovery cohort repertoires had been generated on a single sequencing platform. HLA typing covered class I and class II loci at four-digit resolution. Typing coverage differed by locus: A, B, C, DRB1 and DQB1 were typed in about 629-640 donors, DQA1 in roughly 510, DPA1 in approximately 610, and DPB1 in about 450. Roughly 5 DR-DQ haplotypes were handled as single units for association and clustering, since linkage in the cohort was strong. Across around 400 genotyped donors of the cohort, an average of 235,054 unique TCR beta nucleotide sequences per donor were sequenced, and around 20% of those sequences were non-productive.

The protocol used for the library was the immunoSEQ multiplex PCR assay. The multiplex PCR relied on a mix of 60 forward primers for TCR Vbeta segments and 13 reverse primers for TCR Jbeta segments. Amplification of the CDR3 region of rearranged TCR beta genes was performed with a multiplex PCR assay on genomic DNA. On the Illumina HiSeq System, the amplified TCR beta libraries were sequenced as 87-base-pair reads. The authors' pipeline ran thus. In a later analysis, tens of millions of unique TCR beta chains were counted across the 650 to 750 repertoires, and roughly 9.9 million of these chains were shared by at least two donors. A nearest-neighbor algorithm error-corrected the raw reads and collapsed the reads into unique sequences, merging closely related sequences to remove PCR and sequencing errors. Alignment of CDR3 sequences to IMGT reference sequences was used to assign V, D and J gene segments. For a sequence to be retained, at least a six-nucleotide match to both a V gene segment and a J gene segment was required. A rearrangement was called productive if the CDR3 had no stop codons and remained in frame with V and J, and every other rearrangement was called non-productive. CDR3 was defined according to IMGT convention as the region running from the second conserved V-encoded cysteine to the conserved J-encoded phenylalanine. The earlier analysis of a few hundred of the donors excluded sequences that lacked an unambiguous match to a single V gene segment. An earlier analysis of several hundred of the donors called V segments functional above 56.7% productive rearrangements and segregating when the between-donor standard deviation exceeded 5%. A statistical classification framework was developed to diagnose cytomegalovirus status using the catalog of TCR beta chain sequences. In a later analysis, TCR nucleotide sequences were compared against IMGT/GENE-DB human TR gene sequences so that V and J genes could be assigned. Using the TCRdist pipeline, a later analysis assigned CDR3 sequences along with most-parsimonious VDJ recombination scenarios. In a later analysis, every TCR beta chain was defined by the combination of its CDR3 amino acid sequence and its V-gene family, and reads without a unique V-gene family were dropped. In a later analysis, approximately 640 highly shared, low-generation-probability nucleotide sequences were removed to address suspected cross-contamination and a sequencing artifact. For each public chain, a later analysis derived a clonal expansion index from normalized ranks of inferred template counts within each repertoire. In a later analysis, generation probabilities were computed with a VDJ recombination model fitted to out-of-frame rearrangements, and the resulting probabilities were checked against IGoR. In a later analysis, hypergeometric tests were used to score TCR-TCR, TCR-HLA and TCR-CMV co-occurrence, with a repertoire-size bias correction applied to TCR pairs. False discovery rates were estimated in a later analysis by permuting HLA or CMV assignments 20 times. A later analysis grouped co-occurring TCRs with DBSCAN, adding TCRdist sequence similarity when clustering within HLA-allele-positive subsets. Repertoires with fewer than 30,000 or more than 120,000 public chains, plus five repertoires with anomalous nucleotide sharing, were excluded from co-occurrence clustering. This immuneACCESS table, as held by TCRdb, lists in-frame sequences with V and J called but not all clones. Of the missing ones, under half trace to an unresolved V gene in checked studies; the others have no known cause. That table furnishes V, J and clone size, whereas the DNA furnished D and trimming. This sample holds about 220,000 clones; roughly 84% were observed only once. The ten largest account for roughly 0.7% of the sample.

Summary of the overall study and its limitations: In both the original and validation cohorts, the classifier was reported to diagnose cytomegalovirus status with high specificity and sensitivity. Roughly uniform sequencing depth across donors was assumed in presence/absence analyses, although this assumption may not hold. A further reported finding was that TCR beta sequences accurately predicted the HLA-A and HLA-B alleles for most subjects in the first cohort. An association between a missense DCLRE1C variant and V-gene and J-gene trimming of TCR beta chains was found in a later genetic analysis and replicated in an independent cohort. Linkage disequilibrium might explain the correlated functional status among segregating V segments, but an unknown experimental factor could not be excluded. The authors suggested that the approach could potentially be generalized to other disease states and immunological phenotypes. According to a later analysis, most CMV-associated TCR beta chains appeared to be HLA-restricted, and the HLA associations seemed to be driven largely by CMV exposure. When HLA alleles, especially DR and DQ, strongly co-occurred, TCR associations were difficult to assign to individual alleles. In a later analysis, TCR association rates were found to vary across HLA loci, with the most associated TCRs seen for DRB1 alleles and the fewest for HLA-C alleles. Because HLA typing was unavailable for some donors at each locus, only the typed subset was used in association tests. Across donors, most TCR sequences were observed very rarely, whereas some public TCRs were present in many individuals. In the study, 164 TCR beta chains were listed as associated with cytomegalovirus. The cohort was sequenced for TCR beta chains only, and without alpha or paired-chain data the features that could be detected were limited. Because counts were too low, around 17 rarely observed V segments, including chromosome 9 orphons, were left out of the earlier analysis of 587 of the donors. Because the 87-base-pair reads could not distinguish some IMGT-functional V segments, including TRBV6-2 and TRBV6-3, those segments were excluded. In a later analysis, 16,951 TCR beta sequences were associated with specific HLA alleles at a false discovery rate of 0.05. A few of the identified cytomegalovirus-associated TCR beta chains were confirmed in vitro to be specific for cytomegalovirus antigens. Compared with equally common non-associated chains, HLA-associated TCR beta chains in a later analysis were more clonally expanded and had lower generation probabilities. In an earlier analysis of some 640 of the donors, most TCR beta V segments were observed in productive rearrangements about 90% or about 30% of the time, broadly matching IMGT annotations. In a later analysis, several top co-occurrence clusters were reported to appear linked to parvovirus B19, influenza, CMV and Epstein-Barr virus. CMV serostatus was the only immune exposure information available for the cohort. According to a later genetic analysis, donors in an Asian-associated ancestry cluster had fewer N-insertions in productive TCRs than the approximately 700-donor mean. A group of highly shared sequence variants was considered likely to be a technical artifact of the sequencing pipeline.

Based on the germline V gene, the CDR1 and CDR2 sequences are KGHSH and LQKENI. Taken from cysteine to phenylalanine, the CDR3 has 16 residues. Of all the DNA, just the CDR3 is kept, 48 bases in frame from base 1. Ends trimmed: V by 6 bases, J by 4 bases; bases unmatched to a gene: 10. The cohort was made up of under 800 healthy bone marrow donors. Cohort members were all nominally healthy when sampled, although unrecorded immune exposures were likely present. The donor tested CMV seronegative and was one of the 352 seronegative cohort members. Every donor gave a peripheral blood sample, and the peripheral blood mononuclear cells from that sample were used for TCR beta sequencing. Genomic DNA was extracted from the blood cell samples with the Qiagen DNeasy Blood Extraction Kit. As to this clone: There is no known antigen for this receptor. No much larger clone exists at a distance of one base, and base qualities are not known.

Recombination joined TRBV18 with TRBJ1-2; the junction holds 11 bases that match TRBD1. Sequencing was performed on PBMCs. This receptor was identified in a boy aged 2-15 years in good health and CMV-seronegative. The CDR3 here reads CASSQGTGGQFYGYTF. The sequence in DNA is TGTGCCAGCTCCCAAGGGACAGGGGGTCAATTCTATGGCTACACCTTC.